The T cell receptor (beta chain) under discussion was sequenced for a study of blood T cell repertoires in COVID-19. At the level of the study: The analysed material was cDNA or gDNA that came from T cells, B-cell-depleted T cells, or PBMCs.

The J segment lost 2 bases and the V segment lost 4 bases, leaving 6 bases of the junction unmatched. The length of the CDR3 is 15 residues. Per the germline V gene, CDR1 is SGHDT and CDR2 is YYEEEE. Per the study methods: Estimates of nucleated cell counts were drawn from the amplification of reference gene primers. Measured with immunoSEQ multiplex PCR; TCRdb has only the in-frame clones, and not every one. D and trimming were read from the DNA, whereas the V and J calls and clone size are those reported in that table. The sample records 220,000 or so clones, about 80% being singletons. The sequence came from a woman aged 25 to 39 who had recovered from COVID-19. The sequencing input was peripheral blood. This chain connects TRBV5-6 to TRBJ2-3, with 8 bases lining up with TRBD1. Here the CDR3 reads CASSPTTGDTDTQYF. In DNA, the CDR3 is TGTGCCAGCAGCCCTACGACAGGGGACACAGATACGCAGTATTTT.